The 23 T cell receptor beta chains in this list originate from one sample, sequenced in a study of a mutant IDH1 vaccine in newly diagnosed glioma. Time point: week 5, during vaccination. The vaccine gave 300 ug of a 20-mer mutant IDH1 peptide subcutaneously per dose. These receptors lack a known antigen. Generated by immunoSEQ multiplex PCR, the TCRdb table keeps only in-frame clones and is missing some. This table holds roughly 51,000 clones, around 82% found once. Here the sequenced sample was PBMCs, taken from a glioma patient whose treatment included an IDH1 peptide vaccine. These receptors came from a woman aged 18-30 years with glioma. Some clones in this sample may be carry-over from other donors' samples.

The chain joins TRBV5-4 to TRBJ1-6; D not certain. Trimming left V 4 bases short and J 7 bases short, with 15 bases between. The CDR3 runs to 15 residues. Germline loops: CDR1 SGHNT, CDR2 YYREEE (reference sequence). The CDR3 DNA follows: TGTGCCAGCAGCCCCACGGGTGTAGGGAATTCACCCCTCCACTTT. Translated: CASSPTGVGNSPLHF.

This chain connects TRBV9 to TRBJ2-3; no reliable D call. Germline lookup yields CDR1 SGDLS and CDR2 YYNGEE. V was shortened by 4 bases and J by 5 bases, with 8 bases between the two germline ends. The CDR3 is 12 residues long. The CDR3 loop is CASSKSQDTQYF. The CDR3 nucleotides are TGTGCCAGCAGCAAATCTCAAGATACGCAGTATTTT.

The rearrangement links TRBV11-2 to TRBJ2-7; 9 nucleotides line up with TRBD2. Germline V gene lookup returns CDR1 SGHAT and CDR2 FQNNGV. The ends lost 7 bases at V and 3 bases at J; junction bases unmatched: 7. The CDR3 has 14 amino acids. The CDR3 DNA is TGTGCCAGCACGAATCTAGCGGGACGCTACGAGCAGTACTTC. Translating it yields CASTNLAGRYEQYF. Looking up the rest from reference TRBV11-2 and TRBJ2-7 gives the full variable domain: EAGVAQSPRYKIIEKRQSVAFWCNPISGHATLYWYQQILGQGPKLLIQFQNNGVVDDSQLPKDRFSAERLKGVDSTLKIQPAKLEDSAVYLCASTNLAGRYEQYFGPGTRLTVT.

The table lists this clone with a few counts. The chain combines TRBV6-5 with TRBJ1-3; D is unclear. Trimming took 4 bases from V and 0 from J, leaving 10 bases between them. Germline V gene sequence: CDR1 MNHEY, CDR2 SVGAGI. The CDR3 contains 15 residues. The CDR3 DNA sequence: TGTGCCAGCAGTTTCCGGACTAACTCTGGAAACACCATATATTTT. It translates to CASSFRTNSGNTIYF.

This chain connects TRBV5-8 to TRBJ1-1; D is uncertain. Trimming shortened V by 0 bases and J by 8 bases, and 11 bases separated the two germline ends. The CDR3 covers 13 residues. CDR1 SGHTS and CDR2 YDEGEE come from the germline V gene. CDR3 sequence (DNA): TGTGCCAGCAGCTTGGATGGAAGTACCGAAGCTTTCTTT. Protein product: CASSLDGSTEAFF.

This clone has a single count. The rearrangement links TRBV7-9 to TRBJ1-1; 7 nucleotides match TRBD1. The CDR3 loop spans 14 amino acids. The germline gives CDR1 SEHNR, CDR2 FQNEAQ (reference sequence). V shed 5 bases and J 1 base; nucleotides not matched to a gene: 4. The CDR3 sequence: CASSHRDRNTEAFF. CDR3 sequence (DNA): TGTGCCAGCAGCCACCGGGACAGGAACACTGAAGCTTTCTTT.

The chain carries TRBV2 and TRBJ1-3; D is unresolved. From germline, CDR1 is SNHLY and CDR2 FYNNEI. CDR3 length: 15 residues. V dropped 6 bases and J dropped 0 bases, with 12 bases sitting between them. The CDR3 region has the DNA TGTGCCAGCAGCCTCGGACGGCTCTCTGGAAACACCATATATTTT. It encodes CASSLGRLSGNTIYF.

This chain links TRBV30 with TRBJ1-1; tentative D call: TRBD1 (5 bases). The V end was cut by 3 bases, the J end by 4 bases, with 12 bases between. Germline V gene sequence: CDR1 GTSNPN, CDR2 SVGIG (reference sequence). The CDR3 is 13 residues long. CDR3 bases: TGTGCCTGGAGGGGGGGACGGAGCACTGAAGCTTTCTTT. It translates to CAWRGGRSTEAFF.

CDR3 region: CASSWGSGYQETQYF. In DNA, the CDR3 is TGTGCCAGCAGCTGGGGGAGCGGGTACCAAGAGACCCAGTACTTC. The rearrangement links TRBV7-9 to TRBJ2-5; perhaps TRBD2 as D (6 bases). Germline V CDR1 and CDR2: SEHNR, FQNEAQ (reference sequence). The length of the CDR3 is 15 residues. V lost 4 bases and J 0 bases, leaving 12 bases between the germline ends. Drawing the rest from reference TRBV7-9 and TRBJ2-5, the complete variable domain is DTGVSQNPRHKITKRGQNVTFRCDPISEHNRLYWYRQTLGQGPEFLTYFQNEAQLEKSRLLSDRFSAERPKGSFSTLEIQRTEQGDSAMYLCASSWGSGYQETQYFGPGTRLLVL.

The count of this clone is one. The rearrangement joins TRBV5-5 to TRBJ1-2, with a tentative D call TRBD1 (5 bases). The CDR3 has 15 amino acids. Germline CDR1 reads SGHKS; CDR2 reads YYEKEE (reference sequence). The ends were cut back, 2 bases at V and 8 bases at J, with 19 bases in the middle. CDR3 region: CASSFITQGGGGYTF. CDR3 bases: TGTGCCAGCAGCTTTATAACGCAGGGCGGTGGGGGCTACACCTTC.

The chain uses TRBV7-3 and TRBJ1-4, with TRBD1 identical over 12 bases. The V and J ends lost 0 bases and 8 bases, in that order; junction bases with no gene match: 7. The length of the CDR3 is 17 residues. Germline V gene sequence: CDR1 SGHTA, CDR2 FQGTGA. The CDR3 sequence: CASSLTGTGGRNEKLFF. In nucleotides, the CDR3 is TGTGCCAGCAGCTTAACCGGGACAGGGGGCCGGAACGAAAAACTGTTTTTT. The full variable domain, in which reference TRBV7-3 and TRBJ1-4 provide the parts outside the CDR3, is GAGVSQTPSNKVTEKGKYVELRCDPISGHTALYWYRQSLGQGPEFLIYFQGTGAADDSGLPNDRFFAVRPEGSVSTLKIQRTERGDSAVYLCASSLTGTGGRNEKLFFGSGTQLSVL.

The CDR3 sequence: CASSTLAISYEQYF. In nucleotides, the CDR3 is TGTGCCAGCAGCACACTAGCGATATCCTACGAGCAGTACTTC. The rearrangement uses TRBV7-8 and TRBJ2-5; 7 bases line up with TRBD2. The assigned J gene may be wrong: the sequence end matches TRBJ2-7 better. Germline V gene sequence: CDR1 SGHVS, CDR2 FQNEAQ. CDR3 length: 14 residues.

The chain couples TRBV5-6 to TRBJ2-1, with 7 positions matching TRBD2. The CDR3 has 17 amino acids. CDR1 and CDR2 from the germline V gene are SGHDT and YYEEEE. V dropped 4 bases and J dropped 6; count of bases not matched to a gene: 16. The CDR3 bases are TGTGCCAGCAGCCGGGCGATTCCTAGCGGCCCCTTCAATGAGCAGTTCTTC. Its protein is CASSRAIPSGPFNEQFF.

This chain connects TRBV19 to TRBJ2-6; D ambiguous. Germline V gives CDR1 LNHDA, CDR2 SQIVND (reference sequence). This CDR3 is built from 11 residues. Between the trimmed V and J ends, which lost 3 bases and 9 bases, there was a span of 3 bases. In DNA, the CDR3 is TGTGCCAGTAGTATCGGCAACGTCCTGACTTTC. As protein: CASSIGNVLTF.

The chain employs TRBV5-1 and TRBJ2-7; possibly TRBD1 for D (6 bases). The length of the CDR3 is 15 residues. CDR1 and CDR2 (germline): SGHRS, YFSETQ. V was clipped by 0 bases and J by 2 bases, with 12 bases between them. The DNA for the CDR3 is TGCGCCAGCAGCTTGGGTCAGGGGAACACCTACGAGCAGTACTTC. Its protein product is CASSLGQGNTYEQYF. Full variable domain (outside the CDR3, taken from reference TRBV5-1 and TRBJ2-7): KAGVTQTPRYLIKTRGQQVTLSCSPISGHRSVSWYQQTPGQGLQFLFEYFSETQRNKGNFPGRFSGRQFSNSRSEMNVSTLELGDSALYLCASSLGQGNTYEQYFGPGTRLTVT.

The rearrangement uses TRBV19 and TRBJ2-2; D not certain. This CDR3 is 15 amino acids long. V lost 6 bases, J lost 3 bases, and 14 bases lay in between. Germline V CDR1 and CDR2: LNHDA, SQIVND (reference sequence). In DNA, the CDR3 is TGTGCCAGTAGAACTACGGCCCGGGACACCGGGGAGCTGTTTTTT. It is translated as CASRTTARDTGELFF.

The J gene is TRBJ2-1, the V gene TRBV7-9; 12 nucleotides line up with TRBD2. This CDR3 is 15 amino acids long. After removal of 6 bases from V and 5 bases from J, the junction contained 5 bases not matched to a gene. Looked up from germline, CDR1 is SEHNR and CDR2 is FQNEAQ (reference sequence). The CDR3 nucleotides are TGTGCCAGCAGGGGACTAGCGGGCGGGAACAATGAGCAGTTCTTC. Protein sequence: CASRGLAGGNNEQFF.

V gene TRBV7-8 combines with J gene TRBJ2-7; D unclear. Germline CDR1 reads SGHVS; CDR2 reads FQNEAQ. The CDR3 spans 14 residues. The V end lost 4 bases, the J end lost 0 bases, and 10 bases lay between the germline ends. This CDR3 is CASSSTAYSYEQYF. The CDR3 DNA reads TGTGCCAGCAGCTCAACTGCTTACTCCTACGAGCAGTACTTC.

The J gene is TRBJ1-2, the V gene TRBV30; 8 bases fit TRBD1. The J segment lost 5 bases and the V segment lost 2 bases, leaving 4 bases of the junction unmatched. From germline, CDR1 is GTSNPN and CDR2 SVGIG (reference sequence). The CDR3 is 13 amino acids. CDR3 nucleotide sequence: TGTGCCTGGAGTCGAGGACAGGGTTATGGCTACACCTTC. Translated: CAWSRGQGYGYTF.

With regard to this clone: One end of the junction varies from germline; a read error may be responsible. This chain uses TRBV14 with TRBJ1-4; D gene unclear. The CDR3 runs 14 residues. Germline assignment: CDR1 SGHDN and CDR2 FVKESK. CDR3 nucleotide sequence: TGTGTCAGCAGCCAAGATTTGGGTCAGAAAAAACTGTTTTTT. This sequence encodes CVSSQDLGQKKLFF.

The chain recombines TRBV5-1 with TRBJ2-7, with no clear D. The CDR3 is 11 residues long. Trimming took off 1 base at V and 7 bases at J, with 6 bases between the two ends. Germline V CDR1 and CDR2: SGHRS, YFSETQ. The DNA of the CDR3 is TGCGCCAGCAGCTTGACAAGGGAGCAGTACTTC. Translation gives CASSLTREQYF.

The gene calls are TRBV6-6 and TRBJ1-1; D is unresolved. V was pared by 7 bases and J by 3 bases, with 15 bases between. The CDR3 runs 14 residues. In germline, CDR1 is MNHNY, CDR2 SVGAGI (reference sequence). The DNA for the CDR3 is TGTGCCAGCACCCCCGGCCGGCAATACACTGAAGCTTTCTTT. It translates to CASTPGRQYTEAFF.

The J gene is TRBJ1-2, the V gene TRBV5-6; D unclear. The CDR3 runs 14 residues. CDR1 is SGHDT and CDR2 is YYEEEE in the germline V gene. The V gene lost 0 bases and the J gene lost 8 bases, with 14 bases spanning the gap. The CDR3, as DNA: TGTGCCAGCAGCTTGGTATCTGCCCCAGGAGGCTACACCTTC. This sequence encodes CASSLVSAPGGYTF. The entire variable domain, with the rest obtained from reference TRBV5-6 and TRBJ1-2, is as follows: DAGVTQSPTHLIKTRGQQVTLRCSPKSGHDTVSWYQQALGQGPQFIFQYYEEEERQRGNFPDRFSGHQFPNYSSELNVNALLLGDSALYLCASSLVSAPGGYTFGSGTRLTVV.